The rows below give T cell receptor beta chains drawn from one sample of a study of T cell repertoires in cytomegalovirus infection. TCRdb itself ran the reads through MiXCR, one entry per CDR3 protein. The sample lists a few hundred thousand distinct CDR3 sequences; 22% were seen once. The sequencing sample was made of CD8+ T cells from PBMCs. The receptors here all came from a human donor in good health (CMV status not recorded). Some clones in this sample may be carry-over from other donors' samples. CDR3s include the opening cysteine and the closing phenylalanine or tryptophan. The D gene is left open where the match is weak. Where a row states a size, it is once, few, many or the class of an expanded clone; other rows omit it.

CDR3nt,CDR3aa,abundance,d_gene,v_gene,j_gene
TGTGCCAGCAGTTCCCTCCCCTCCGATCAGCCCCAGCATTTT,CASSSLPSDQPQHF,NA,NA,TRBV28,TRBJ1-5
TGTGCTAGTGGGTCAACACAGGGTTTTGGTGAAGCTTTCTTT,CASGSTQGFGEAFF,few,NA,TRBV12-5,TRBJ1-1
TGTGCCAGCAGTTACTCGGCGCGGGCCTTGAACACTGAAGCTTTCTTT,CASSYSARALNTEAFF,NA,NA,TRBV6-5,TRBJ1-1
TGTGCCAGCAGCAGCAGGGTGCGCACAGATACGCAGTATTTT,CASSSRVRTDTQYF,many,NA,TRBV28,TRBJ2-3
TGTGCCAGCGGATATATACAGGACGAGCAGTACTTC,CASGYIQDEQYF,NA,NA,TRBV28,TRBJ2-7
TGTGCCAGCAGTGAGTCCAGGGGATATGGTGAGCAGTTCTTC,CASSESRGYGEQFF,NA,NA,TRBV25-1,TRBJ2-1
TGCAGTGCTAGAGAGAGAAGGACTGCCACAGATACGCAGTATTTT,CSARERRTATDTQYF,NA,NA,TRBV20-1,TRBJ2-3
TGTGCCAGCAGCTTAGAGGAACAGGGGTCGGGGACAGATACGCAGTATTTT,CASSLEEQGSGTDTQYF,many,TRBD1,TRBV7-6,TRBJ2-3
TGTGCCAGCAGTTCCCGGGACAGGGGGCCTGGGGCCAACGTCCTGACTTTC,CASSSRDRGPGANVLTF,NA,TRBD1,TRBV12-3/TRBV12-4,TRBJ2-6
TGTGCCAGCGCATCGACAGGAATGAAAAAACTGTTTTTT,CASASTGMKKLFF,NA,NA,TRBV7-9,TRBJ1-4
TGTGCCAGCAGCTTAGGGACAGATCCTTATGGCTACACCTTC,CASSLGTDPYGYTF,many,NA,TRBV7-2,TRBJ1-2
TGCAGTGCTAGGGAGAGGAGGTCCTACGAGCAGTACTTC,CSARERRSYEQYF,many,NA,TRBV20-1,TRBJ2-7
TGCGCCAGCAGAGCGGGGGGCGAGCAGTACTTC,CASRAGGEQYF,NA,TRBD2,TRBV5-1,TRBJ2-7
TGTGCCATCAGTGAGCCGGGACAGGCCTACTCCTACGAGCAGTACTTC,CAISEPGQAYSYEQYF,NA,TRBD1,TRBV10-3,TRBJ2-7
TGTGCCAGCAGCTTAATTACGGGGGACGAGCAGTACTTC,CASSLITGDEQYF,NA,NA,TRBV7-3,TRBJ2-7
TGTGCCACCAGCAGAGGAAGGGCCGGCAATCAGCCCCAGCATTTT,CATSRGRAGNQPQHF,NA,NA,TRBV15,TRBJ1-5
TGCAGTGCCAGAAGGGGGGAGAGCTCCTACGAGCAGTACTTC,CSARRGESSYEQYF,NA,NA,TRBV20-1,TRBJ2-7
TGCAGTGCTAGTCGAGGGTTTTATCAGCCCCAGCATTTT,CSASRGFYQPQHF,NA,NA,TRBV20-1,TRBJ1-5
TGCAGCGTTGAATGGTGGGACGGCCTGAACGCCGGGGAGCTGTTTTTT,CSVEWWDGLNAGELFF,NA,NA,TRBV29-1,TRBJ2-2
TGCAGTGCCCCCCCAAGGGAGAGCTCCTACGAGCAGTACTTC,CSAPPRESSYEQYF,NA,NA,TRBV20-1,TRBJ2-7
TGTGCCAGCAGCGACGACAGCTTCAATGAGCAGTTCTTC,CASSDDSFNEQFF,many,NA,TRBV7-6,TRBJ2-1
TGTGCCAGCAGTTTCGCAGGGGCTTCCTACGAGCAGTACTTC,CASSFAGASYEQYF,NA,NA,TRBV6-2/TRBV6-3,TRBJ2-7
TGTGCCATCAGTGAAGCGGGGCGAGGCAATGAGCAGTTCTTC,CAISEAGRGNEQFF,NA,TRBD2,TRBV10-3,TRBJ2-1
TGTGCCAGTAGTATCGGACAGGGGATAGGAGCTTTCTTT,CASSIGQGIGAFF,NA,TRBD1,TRBV19,TRBJ1-1
TGTGCCAGCAGCCCAGGGACAGGGCATGAAAAACTGTTTTTT,CASSPGTGHEKLFF,NA,TRBD1,TRBV5-4,TRBJ1-4
TGCAGCGTTGAGGAGTGGGCTGAAGCTTTCTTT,CSVEEWAEAFF,NA,NA,TRBV29-1,TRBJ1-1
TGCAGTGCTAGATTACTACCTCACAATGAGCAGTTCTTC,CSARLLPHNEQFF,NA,NA,TRBV20-1,TRBJ2-1
TGTGCCAGCAGTCTCCTCACAGATGAAAAACTGTTTTTT,CASSLLTDEKLFF,few,NA,TRBV12-3/TRBV12-4,TRBJ1-4
TGTGCCACCAGCAGAGATCGCGACCGGACAGGGGACAATGAGCAGTTCTTC,CATSRDRDRTGDNEQFF,NA,TRBD1,TRBV15,TRBJ2-1
TGTGCCAGCAGTTTATGGGGGCGGGGGGTTGACGAGCAGTACTTC,CASSLWGRGVDEQYF,NA,TRBD2,TRBV28,TRBJ2-7
TGTGCCAGCAGCCAAGATGGAGAGGCCCTCCTCTATGGCTACACCTTC,CASSQDGEALLYGYTF,many,NA,TRBV3-1,TRBJ1-2
TGTGCCACCAGCTCCGACTCCAAAGAGACCCAGTACTTC,CATSSDSKETQYF,NA,NA,TRBV15,TRBJ2-5
TGTGCCAGCAGCTTAGGGGCAGAAACTGAAGCTTTCTTT,CASSLGAETEAFF,few,NA,TRBV7-9,TRBJ1-1
TGTGCCAGCAGCCCAGAGATGGGGTACGACACTGAAGCTTTCTTT,CASSPEMGYDTEAFF,many,NA,TRBV7-9,TRBJ1-1
TGTGCCAGCAGCTTAGCCGGGGGGGGCGCCGGGGAGCTGTTTTTT,CASSLAGGGAGELFF,many,TRBD2,TRBV7-6,TRBJ2-2
TGCAGTGCTAGAGATAGGACAGCACCTATTACTAACTATGGCTACACCTTC,CSARDRTAPITNYGYTF,NA,NA,TRBV20-1,TRBJ1-2
TGTGCCAGCAGCCAGCCGGACAGGGGACACAATGAGCAGTTCTTC,CASSQPDRGHNEQFF,NA,TRBD1,TRBV3-1,TRBJ2-1
TGCAGTGCCGAGGACAGTCTTTCCTACGAGCAGTACTTC,CSAEDSLSYEQYF,NA,NA,TRBV20-1,TRBJ2-7
TGTGCCAGCAGCTTAACCACCGGGACTCAAAGCACAGATACGCAGTATTTT,CASSLTTGTQSTDTQYF,NA,NA,TRBV7-3,TRBJ2-3
TGTGCCAGCAGCCCCTTATACGGGACAGGGGATCTCGGGGAGCTGTTTTTT,CASSPLYGTGDLGELFF,NA,TRBD1,TRBV7-1,TRBJ2-2
TGCAGCGTTCGTGGCCGGGGGGGAAACACCATATATTTT,CSVRGRGGNTIYF,few,NA,TRBV29-1,TRBJ1-3
TGCAGTGCTAGACCCGGGGGGACTGAAGCTTTCTTT,CSARPGGTEAFF,few,NA,TRBV20-1,TRBJ1-1
TGTGCCAGCAGTCCCCGGGACGGCGGGAACTATGGCTACACCTTC,CASSPRDGGNYGYTF,NA,NA,TRBV6-4,TRBJ1-2
TGTGCCAGCAGTCGTACGGGGGTCTCCTACGAGCAGTACTTC,CASSRTGVSYEQYF,few,NA,TRBV5-4,TRBJ2-7
TGCAGCGTTGAAACGGCAGTGAACACTGAAGCTTTCTTT,CSVETAVNTEAFF,few,NA,TRBV29-1,TRBJ1-1
TGTGCCTGGAGTGTCGAAGGGCTAGCGGGGGGAAACGAGCAGTACTTC,CAWSVEGLAGGNEQYF,many,TRBD2,TRBV30,TRBJ2-7